The clone carrying this TCR beta chain was recorded only once. This entry is derived from a study of blood T cell repertoires in COVID-19. The overall study: The United States, Italy and Spain supplied acute and convalescent COVID-19 samples.

The CDR3 totals 19 residues. Germline loops: CDR1 MNHEY, CDR2 SMNVEV (reference sequence). Trimming cost V 3 bases and J 4 bases; bases outside gene matches: 11. Authors' data handling: The authors estimated nucleated cell counts from reference gene primer amplification. The protocol was immunoSEQ multiplex PCR, while the TCRdb copy is restricted to in-frame clones and leaves out a portion. V and J calls and clone size are copied from that table; D and trimming were computed from the DNA. The sample contains about 220,000 clones, approximately 83% of which appear only once. Participant age was about 18 to 100 years, and participants resided in approximately 25 US areas. A COVID-19 case was met by exposed participants within 2 weeks before study entry.

This TCR was sampled from a middle-aged woman who had been exposed to COVID-19. The chain couples TRBV27 to TRBJ2-3; TRBD2 matches 15 bases. Sequenced: PBMCs or T cells enriched from blood (not recorded which). Here the CDR3 DNA reads TGTGCCAGCAGTTTTACCCAAGGACTAGCGGGGGGGACGGCAGATACGCAGTATTTT. Translating gives CASSFTQGLAGGTADTQYF.